A single sample is the source of the 11 T cell receptor beta chains below, sequenced in a study of blood T cell repertoires in COVID-19. TCRdb's table, derived via immunoSEQ multiplex PCR, lists solely in-frame clones and lacks some. This sample has roughly 430,000 clones, with over 75% found just once. Sequencing was carried out using PBMCs or T cells enriched from blood (not recorded which). The receptors shown here come from a woman in her late teens or twenties who had been exposed to COVID-19.

A few counts support this clone. The V and J genes are TRBV9 and TRBJ2-7, with no clear D. V was cut by 0 bases and J by 2 bases, with 12 bases left in between. The germline gives CDR1 SGDLS, CDR2 YYNGEE. This CDR3 contains 15 residues. The CDR3 sequence: CASSVVPGPTYEQYF. The DNA of the CDR3 is TGTGCCAGCAGCGTAGTACCAGGTCCTACCTACGAGCAGTACTTC.

In nucleotides, the CDR3 is TGTGCCAGCAAGAAACAGGGCCAGTATGGTCAGCCCCAGCATTTT. This encodes CASKKQGQYGQPQHF. The chain carries TRBV6-5 and TRBJ1-5; TRBD1 might be the D (6 bases). The CDR3 contains 15 residues. V lost 7 bases, J lost 6 bases, and 19 bases lay in between. CDR1 and CDR2 from the germline V gene are MNHEY and SVGAGI.

This clone came up a few times. The chain employs TRBV3-1 (or the pseudogene TRBV3-2) and TRBJ2-1; 8 bases line up with TRBD2. The CDR3 has 15 amino acids. The germline V gene encodes CDR1 LGHDT and CDR2 YNNKEL (reference sequence). V lost 3 bases, J lost 9 bases, and 10 bases stayed unmatched. The CDR3 reads CASSQGLVGEGEQFF. The CDR3 bases are TGTGCCAGCAGCCAGGGACTAGTGGGTGAAGGTGAGCAGTTCTTC.

The DNA of the CDR3 is TGTGCCAGCAGCCCCCGGAGCGGACTAGCGGGAGAAAATGAGCAGTTCTTC. This translates into CASSPRSGLAGENEQFF. V usage is TRBV7-9 and J usage is TRBJ2-1, with TRBD2 matching over 13 bases. This CDR3 has 17 amino acids. Per the germline V gene, CDR1 is SEHNR and CDR2 is FQNEAQ (reference sequence). The J segment lost 7 bases and the V segment lost 5 bases, leaving 11 bases of the junction unmatched. Based on the CDR3 plus reference TRBV7-9 and TRBJ2-1, the full variable domain is DTGVSQNPRHKITKRGQNVTFRCDPISEHNRLYWYRQTLGQGPEFLTYFQNEAQLEKSRLLSDRFSAERPKGSFSTLEIQRTEQGDSAMYLCASSPRSGLAGENEQFFGPGTRLTVL.

The chain joins TRBV27 to TRBJ1-5, with TRBD1 matching 8 bases. V was pared by 6 bases and J by 4 bases, with 8 bases of the junction left unmatched. Germline-derived CDR1 and CDR2 are MNHEY and SMNVEV (reference sequence). The CDR3 runs 15 residues. The CDR3: CASSRDRLSNQPQHF. CDR3 in DNA: TGTGCCAGCAGCCGGGACAGGCTTTCAAATCAGCCCCAGCATTTT.

The gene calls are TRBV18 and TRBJ2-3, with D possibly TRBD2 on 5 matching bases. Per germline, CDR1 KGHSH and CDR2 LQKENI. This CDR3 region has 16 residues. Trimming shortened V by 2 bases and J by 3 bases, and 15 bases separated the two germline ends. The CDR3 loop is CASSPVSGVGTDTQYF. In DNA, the CDR3 is TGTGCCAGCTCACCAGTATCCGGGGTCGGGACAGATACGCAGTATTTT.

This sequence joins TRBV19 and TRBJ1-2, with D possibly being TRBD1 (5 bases). The CDR3 spans 13 residues. The V and J ends lost 5 bases and 3 bases respectively, with 10 bases between them. Germline V gene sequence: CDR1 LNHDA, CDR2 SQIVND (reference sequence). CDR3 bases: TGTGCCAGTAGTCCCGGGACTCACTATGGCTACACCTTC. This sequence encodes CASSPGTHYGYTF.

The CDR3 bases are TGTGCCAGCAGCTTAGTTGGTCAGAATAGCAATCAGCCCCAGCATTTT. It encodes CASSLVGQNSNQPQHF. The chain links TRBV7-8 to TRBJ1-5, with D hard to call. Per the germline V gene, CDR1 is SGHVS and CDR2 is FQNEAQ. The CDR3 is made up of 16 amino acids. Trimming shortened V by 1 base and J by 0 bases, and 10 bases separated the two germline ends.

The chain carries TRBV30 and TRBJ1-4; possibly TRBD1 for D (6 bases). V was trimmed by 1 base and J by 5 bases, leaving 11 bases between them. The CDR3 extends over 14 amino acids. Germline CDR1 and CDR2: GTSNPN and SVGIG (reference sequence). The CDR3 loop reads CAWSAGTRNEKLFF. Here the CDR3 DNA reads TGTGCCTGGAGTGCCGGGACACGAAATGAAAAACTGTTTTTT.

The chain has TRBV29-1 and TRBJ2-1; D ambiguous. The CDR3 length is 15 residues. V gave up 0 bases and J gave up 2 bases, with 11 bases separating them. Looked up from germline, CDR1 is SQVTM and CDR2 is ANQGSEA. CDR3 nucleotide sequence: TGCAGCGTTGAAGATCAGTACCTGACCTACAATGAGCAGTTCTTC. It is translated as CSVEDQYLTYNEQFF.

The J gene is TRBJ1-4, the V gene TRBV4-1; no clear D. This CDR3 contains 16 residues. V was clipped by 4 bases and J by 7 bases, with 19 bases between them. Germline values: CDR1 MGHRA, CDR2 YSYEKL. The CDR3 DNA reads as TGCGCCAGCAGCCTTACTAACGCCCGGACTCCTGAAAAACTGTTTTTT. As protein: CASSLTNARTPEKLFF.